In its sample, the clone carrying this T cell receptor beta chain was seen once. Its specificity is unknown. Assay used: immunoSEQ multiplex PCR; TCRdb lists only in-frame clones, some missing. The data show around 60,000 clones, 85% to 90% seen once. This specimen comes from a study of T cell responses to AZD1222 COVID-19 vaccine. Study-wide results and limits: Every sample of the repertoires postdated the peak T cell response. Close to half of spike-specific TCRs reportedly recognize unmutated variant regions. Donor demographics were predominantly white British with a female majority; clonal diversity may be underestimated. Distributed over spike, vaccine-associated CD4 TCRs predominated at 160-218 and 743-854.

Per the germline V gene, CDR1 is ENHRY and CDR2 is SYGVKD. This CDR3 is built from 15 residues. With 6 bases clipped from V and 7 bases from J, the junction kept 10 bases outside the gene matches. The material was peripheral blood, obtained on day 0 of AZD1222 vaccination. This chain joins TRBV10-3 and TRBJ2-2; 8 bases are shared with TRBD1. The sequence derives from an adult in good health. CDR3 sequence: CAIRTDRAVGGELFF. For the CDR3, the DNA is TGTGCCATCAGGACGGACAGGGCGGTTGGCGGGGAGCTGTTTTTT.